This TCR beta chain was observed in a study of early T cells in non-severe SARS-CoV-2 infection. This CDR3 has 13 amino acids. Germline V CDR1 and CDR2: MDHEN, SYDVKM. Trimming stripped 7 bases from V and 3 bases from J, with 13 bases between. Individual cDNA molecules received unique molecular identifiers during library preparation. MiXCR was run by TCRdb on the 5' RACE reads, yielding one entry per CDR3 protein. Of more than 70,000 distinct CDR3 sequences in the sample, roughly 15% were seen once. The TCR was taken from an adult who was a healthcare worker with PCR-confirmed SARS-CoV-2 infection or an uninfected control (not recorded which). Material: whole blood. The chain couples TRBV28 to TRBJ2-7; no firm D call. DNA of the CDR3: TGTGCCAGCACCCGACTCGGGCTCTACGAGCAGTACTTC. Encoded protein: CASTRLGLYEQYF. Full variable domain (rest looked up from reference TRBV28 and TRBJ2-7): DVKVTQSSRYLVKRTGEKVFLECVQDMDHENMFWYRQDPGLGLRLIYFSYDVKMKEKGDIPEGYSVSREKKERFSLILESASTNQTSMYLCASTRLGLYEQYFGPGTRLTVT.